This T cell receptor beta chain was recovered during a study of identical twins. Findings of the study overall: High-abundance cord blood beta clonotypes had fewer insertions; memory repertoires showed none. Donors were not followed over many years; analysis was cross-sectional. Invariant MAIT and iNKT cells are populations that could partly confound zero-insertion analyses.

In germline, CDR1 is SGHVS, CDR2 FQNEAQ. The CDR3 extends over 16 amino acids. V lost 1 base, J lost 4 bases, and 13 bases lay in between. Unique molecular identifiers were present on cDNA, and template switching added a universal primer site. In TCRdb, the 5' RACE reads were re-called with MiXCR into one record per CDR3 protein. This sample yields 450,000 or so distinct CDR3 sequences, of which under 20% are seen a single time; 10% to 15% belongs to the top ten. Notes on this clonotype: Its target is unknown.

This chain joins TRBV7-8 and TRBJ2-2, with D perhaps TRBD2 (5 bases). The sequencing sample was made of naive T cells sorted from blood. The sequence derives from a man between 45 and 60 years old in good health. CDR3 nucleotide sequence: TGTGCCAGCAGCTTAGTGGTGGCCGCGGGCACCGGGGAGCTGTTTTTT. Residues: CASSLVVAAGTGELFF.